This TCR beta chain originates from a study of CD8+ T cells in alopecia areata. The CDR3 has 18 residues. V was shortened by 1 base and J by 3 bases, with 18 bases between the two germline ends. Isolated RNA was reverse transcribed into cDNA used as the sequencing template. Only in-frame clones appear in the TCRdb table, and some are missing; sequencing was by immunoSEQ multiplex PCR. The sample yields 150,000 to 200,000 clones, roughly 60% seen once. Note on this clone: Its antigen remains unknown.

Stated treatment: oral pan-JAK inhibitor, 5-10 mg twice daily. Both peripheral blood and punch biopsies of lesional scalp skin were obtained from patients who had alopecia areata. Study-wide points: Scalp sample sequencing also detects resident alphabeta T cells of normal skin. Many of the expanded lesional clones endured in scalp and blood while on tofacitinib. Researchers say the link of baseline CD8+ expansion to response remains uncertain, with one nonresponder.

The sequences come from CD4+ T cells sorted from blood, collected at week 24, from a patient treated with tofacitinib. V is TRBV23-1 and J is TRBJ2-2; a possible D gene is TRBD2 (5 bases). TRBV23-1 is assigned to the ORF class and has an uncertain function. This TCR was recovered from a human donor with alopecia areata. The chain's CDR3 is CASSQLKSGTRDTGELFF. CDR3 coding DNA: TGCGCCAGCAGTCAATTAAAGTCCGGAACTAGGGACACCGGGGAGCTGTTTTTT.